The source of this T cell receptor beta chain is a study of T cell responses to AZD1222 COVID-19 vaccine. Profiled with immunoSEQ multiplex PCR; TCRdb holds only in-frame clones, not every one. The repertoire includes roughly 140,000 clones, about 93% of them detected once, and under 2% sits in the top ten. Study-wide results and caveats: Regions 160-218 and 743-854 dominated among vaccine-associated CD4 TCRs spanning spike. The repertoires were collected only after the peak T cell response.

To note about this clone: Its antigen remains unidentified.

Trimming shortened V by 1 base and J by 2 bases, and 9 bases separated the two germline ends. The CDR3 loop spans 14 amino acids. The germline CDR1 and CDR2 sequences are SNHLY and FYNNEI. The V and J genes are TRBV2 and TRBJ2-7, with D perhaps being TRBD1 or TRBD2 (5 bases each). This receptor was taken from an adult in good health. The specimen comprised peripheral blood, sampled on day 0 of AZD1222 vaccination. CDR3 nucleotide sequence: TGTGCCAGCAGTGAAGGAGGGGCGACCTACGAGCAGTACTTC. It yields the protein CASSEGGATYEQYF. Supplemented by reference TRBV2 and TRBJ2-7, the full variable domain reads EPEVTQTPSHQVTQMGQEVILRCVPISNHLYFYWYRQILGQKVEFLVSFYNNEISEKSEIFDDQFSVERPDGSNFTLKIRSTKLEDSAMYFCASSEGGATYEQYFGPGTRLTVT.